Following are 16 T cell receptor beta chains from one sample sequenced in a study of blood T cell repertoires in COVID-19. Measured with immunoSEQ multiplex PCR; TCRdb has only the in-frame clones, and not every one. Of 200,000 to 250,000 clones in the sample, around 80% were seen once. The material sequenced was peripheral blood. These receptors originate from a woman aged 80 or over with active or convalescent COVID-19.

The chain recombines TRBV5-1 with TRBJ2-3; TRBD2 might be the D (6 bases). Germline CDR1 is SGHRS and CDR2 is YFSETQ. The CDR3 length is 14 residues. Trimming shortened V by 5 bases and J by 4 bases, and 14 bases separated the two germline ends. CDR3 nucleotides: TGCGCCAGCAGTTCGGGACTTAGCTCAGATACGCAGTATTTT. It translates to CASSSGLSSDTQYF.

This clone occurred once. The V call is TRBV13, the J call TRBJ1-2; 8 bases fit TRBD1. The CDR3 covers 13 residues. J lost 6 bases, V lost 2 bases, and 2 bases had no gene match. The germline V gene encodes CDR1 PRHDT and CDR2 FYEKMQ (reference sequence). CDR3 sequence: CASSLTRGHGYTF. The CDR3 nucleotides are TGTGCCAGCAGCTTAACCAGGGGGCATGGCTACACCTTC.

The V and J genes are TRBV18 and TRBJ1-3; D unclear. Trimming cost V 3 bases and J 3 bases, with 12 bases left between them. This CDR3 has 15 amino acids. From germline, CDR1 is KGHSH and CDR2 LQKENI. CDR3 loop: CASSPSGFDGNTIYF. The CDR3 DNA is TGTGCCAGCTCACCGTCGGGGTTTGATGGAAACACCATATATTTT.

The chain recombines TRBV11-3 with TRBJ2-1; 14 nucleotides line up with TRBD2. J lost 7 bases, V lost 3 bases, and 2 bases had no gene match. CDR3 length: 15 amino acids. CDR1 and CDR2 (germline): SGHNT, YENEEA. The CDR3 region is CASSLGTSGRNEQFF. The CDR3 coding sequence is TGTGCCAGCAGCTTGGGGACTAGCGGGAGAAATGAGCAGTTCTTC.

J is TRBJ1-2 and V is TRBV4-3, with 10 bases fitting TRBD1. This CDR3 is 15 amino acids long. With 4 bases clipped from V and 3 bases from J, the junction kept 5 bases outside the gene matches. The germline CDR1 and CDR2 sequences are LGHNA and YSLEER. The CDR3 is CASSPTTGGHYGYTF. CDR3 coding DNA: TGCGCCAGCAGCCCGACGACAGGGGGCCACTATGGCTACACCTTC.

This sequence joins TRBV7-3 and TRBJ2-7; 9 nucleotides match TRBD1. With V trimmed by 3 bases and J by 2 bases, 5 bases remained unmatched. The germline V gene encodes CDR1 SGHTA and CDR2 FQGTGA. The CDR3 spans 15 residues. CDR3 region: CASSFGTGPTYEQYF. In DNA, the CDR3 is TGTGCCAGCAGCTTCGGGACAGGGCCGACCTACGAGCAGTACTTC.

The chain combines TRBV23-1 with TRBJ1-6, with D perhaps matching TRBD1 (6 bases). TRBV23-1 is annotated as an ORF whose role is uncertain. V gave up 3 bases and J gave up 6 bases, with 12 bases separating them. This CDR3 contains 15 residues. The CDR3 nucleotides read TGCGCCAGCAGTCAGTTACAGGGTCGTAATTCACCCCTCCACTTT. It specifies CASSQLQGRNSPLHF.

V and J are TRBV5-1 and TRBJ2-5; TRBD1 matches 12 bases. Germline V lookup: CDR1 SGHRS, CDR2 YFSETQ. V lost 3 bases, J lost 5 bases, and 5 bases stayed unmatched. This CDR3 has 15 amino acids. CDR3 in DNA: TGCGCCAGCAGCTCCGGGACAGGGGGCGGTGAGACCCAGTACTTC. Amino acid sequence: CASSSGTGGGETQYF. Based on the CDR3 plus reference TRBV5-1 and TRBJ2-5, the full variable domain is KAGVTQTPRYLIKTRGQQVTLSCSPISGHRSVSWYQQTPGQGLQFLFEYFSETQRNKGNFPGRFSGRQFSNSRSEMNVSTLELGDSALYLCASSSGTGGGETQYFGPGTRLLVL.

DNA of the CDR3: TGTGCCAGCAGTGAAACCCGACAGGGTGCAGATACGCAGTATTTT. Residues: CASSETRQGADTQYF. The V gene is TRBV2, the J gene TRBJ2-3; 7 bases map to TRBD1. Per germline, CDR1 SNHLY and CDR2 FYNNEI. The CDR3 runs to 15 residues. With V trimmed by 2 bases and J by 4 bases, 6 bases remained unmatched.

The rearrangement joins TRBV7-9 to TRBJ2-1; 9 positions agree with TRBD2. Germline V gene data show CDR1 as SEHNR and CDR2 as FQNEAQ (reference sequence). CDR3 length: 17 amino acids. Trimming took 4 bases from V and 0 from J; bases not matched to a gene: 7. The CDR3 DNA reads as TGTGCCAGCAGCTGGGCCGGACTAGCGAGCTCCTACAATGAGCAGTTCTTC. Amino acids: CASSWAGLASSYNEQFF.

V and J are TRBV7-2 and TRBJ2-7, with 12 bases identical to TRBD2. This CDR3 is built from 16 residues. Germline values: CDR1 SGHTA, CDR2 FQGNSA. V lost 1 base, J lost 4 bases, and 5 bases stayed unmatched. For the CDR3, the DNA is TGTGCCAGCAGCTTAGGGACTAGCGGGGCAGGGTACGAGCAGTACTTC. Its translation is CASSLGTSGAGYEQYF.

The chain employs TRBV5-4 and TRBJ2-1, with 7 bases that match TRBD2. The CDR3 has 16 residues. Trimming removed 5 bases from V and 2 bases from J; junction bases left unmatched: 10. Germline CDR1 SGHNT, CDR2 YYREEE (reference sequence). The DNA of the CDR3 is TGTGCCAGCAGTCTCGGGGGACGGGGGGCCTACAATGAGCAGTTCTTC. Translated, it gives CASSLGGRGAYNEQFF. Filled out from reference TRBV5-4 and TRBJ2-1, the complete variable domain reads ETGVTQSPTHLIKTRGQQVTLRCSSQSGHNTVSWYQQALGQGPQFIFQYYREEENGRGNFPPRFSGLQFPNYSSELNVNALELDDSALYLCASSLGGRGAYNEQFFGPGTRLTVL.

The rearrangement uses TRBV5-1 and TRBJ2-7, with 9 bases that match TRBD1. The germline V gene encodes CDR1 SGHRS and CDR2 YFSETQ. The CDR3 covers 15 residues. Trimming at V came to 4 bases and at J to 6 bases, leaving 11 bases not matched to a gene. The CDR3 loop is CASSNRDRAPREQYF. DNA for the CDR3: TGCGCCAGCAGCAACCGGGACAGGGCACCCCGCGAGCAGTACTTC.

This clone appeared a few times. This rearrangement joins TRBV5-1 to TRBJ2-3; D ambiguous. From germline, CDR1 is SGHRS and CDR2 YFSETQ. Trimming stripped 1 base from V and 0 bases from J, with 9 bases between. The CDR3 runs 15 residues. CDR3 DNA sequence: TGCGCCAGCAGCTTGACAGTCTCTAGCACAGATACGCAGTATTTT. Its protein is CASSLTVSSTDTQYF.

CDR3 in DNA: TGCGCCAGCAGTGTGGCGGGGGGAGATACGCAGTATTTT. It specifies CASSVAGGDTQYF. This chain links TRBV5-1 with TRBJ2-3; 8 bases are shared with TRBD2. From germline, CDR1 is SGHRS and CDR2 YFSETQ. The CDR3 runs 13 residues. Trimming at V came to 5 bases and at J to 5 bases, leaving 4 bases not matched to a gene.

This chain joins TRBV11-3 and TRBJ2-7; 9 bases are a match to TRBD2. V was clipped by 1 base and J by 5 bases; unmatched bases: 6. The CDR3 spans 15 residues. Per the germline V gene, CDR1 is SGHNT and CDR2 is YENEEA. Here the CDR3 reads CASSLGGSGSHEQYF. The DNA of the CDR3 is TGTGCCAGCAGCTTAGGTGGTAGCGGGAGTCACGAGCAGTACTTC.